This TCR beta chain is drawn from a study of blood T cell repertoires in COVID-19. Germline CDR1 is SGHNT and CDR2 is YENEEA. There are 16 residues in the CDR3. Trimming pared 0 bases from V and 3 bases from J, leaving 11 bases between. Using immunoSEQ multiplex PCR, the repertoire was profiled, and TCRdb retains in-frame clones only, with some absent. Of about 300,000 clones detected, approximately 84% appear once; the ten largest clones hold more than 1.1%. This chain joins TRBV11-3 and TRBJ2-2; no reliable D call. The receptor's source is a human donor with COVID-19, enrolled during active disease. The donor label of this sample is uncertain. Material: peripheral blood. CDR3 residues: CASSLDSTLHTGELFF. The DNA of the CDR3 is TGTGCCAGCAGCTTAGATTCAACTCTTCACACCGGGGAGCTGTTTTTT.